The next 6 T cell receptor beta chains were all read from a single sample in a study of T cells in Graves' hyperthyroidism and ophthalmopathy (dated 2019 in TCRdb). Libraries were built with multiplex PCR. The data were produced on an Illumina HiSeq 2000. TCR beta CDR3 regions were amplified from RNA transcripts. The TCR CDR3 was subjected to a first round of RT-PCR using the HTBI primer set and the Qiagen OneStep RT-PCR kit. TCRdb trimmed public reads at Q25 via fastp, called clones via MiXCR and kept in-frame beta chains. Rows are combined by CDR3 protein, so each entry shows the most common genes and DNA. The sample table lists about 610,000 distinct CDR3 sequences, roughly 14% of them with a count of one. The ten largest make up 3.5% to 4.5% of the sample. The specimen sequenced was blood. These receptors all come from a woman between 40 and 50 years old with Graves' ophthalmopathy.

This clonotype has only a few counts. A single base separates this from a much larger clone, so it may be a read error. This chain joins TRBV28 and TRBJ2-2; TRBD2 matches at 7 bases. The CDR3 spans 18 residues. The germline CDR1 and CDR2 sequences are MDHEN and SYDVKM. The DNA of the CDR3 is TGTGCCAGCAGTTCCCCCGGCCGGGGGGTTTGGAACGCCGGGGAGCTGTTTTTT. Protein: CASSSPGRGVWNAGELFF.

As regards this clonotype: A much more abundant neighbour one base away suggests this may be a read error. The CDR3 DNA is TGTGTCACCAGCAAGGGATTACAGGGTCTGGAGACCCAGTACTTC. This codes for CVTSKGLQGLETQYF. The J gene is TRBJ2-5, the V gene TRBV15; tentatively, D is TRBD1 (6 bases). Germline CDR1 is LNHNV and CDR2 is YYDKDF (reference sequence). CDR3 length equals 15 residues.

The chain has TRBV5-1 and TRBJ2-5, with 7 bases aligning to TRBD2. In germline, CDR1 is SGHRS, CDR2 YFSETQ. J was trimmed by 5 bases and V by 4 bases; bases with no gene match: 11. The CDR3 covers 15 residues. CDR3 residues: CASSVRLALRETQYF. The CDR3 region has the DNA TGCGCCAGCAGCGTACGACTAGCTTTGAGGGAGACCCAGTACTTC. Full variable domain (remainder filled in from reference TRBV5-1 and TRBJ2-5): KAGVTQTPRYLIKTRGQQVTLSCSPISGHRSVSWYQQTPGQGLQFLFEYFSETQRNKGNFPGRFSGRQFSNSRSEMNVSTLELGDSALYLCASSVRLALRETQYFGPGTRLLVL.

This clonotype was recorded at least ten times. The chain carries TRBV12-3 or TRBV12-4 and TRBJ2-7; 9 bases agree with TRBD1. Trimming cost V 6 bases and J 6 bases; bases outside gene matches: 9. The CDR3 totals 14 residues. The CDR3 DNA is TGTGCCAGCAGGGACCGGGACAGGGAAGGCGAGCAGTACTTC. Protein product: CASRDRDREGEQYF.

This clonotype was recorded at least ten times. This chain links TRBV7-9 with TRBJ1-5; D ambiguous. The CDR3 is 12 residues long. Trimming removed 2 bases at V and 9 bases at J, with 8 bases between. The germline CDR1 and CDR2 sequences are SEHNR and FQNEAQ (reference sequence). The CDR3 is CASSLSYGPQHF. CDR3 coding DNA: TGTGCCAGCAGCTTAAGTTACGGGCCCCAGCATTTT. The full variable domain, rest sourced from reference TRBV7-9 and TRBJ1-5, is DTGVSQNPRHKITKRGQNVTFRCDPISEHNRLYWYRQTLGQGPEFLTYFQNEAQLEKSRLLSDRFSAERPKGSFSTLEIQRTEQGDSAMYLCASSLSYGPQHFGDGTRLSIL.

This chain links TRBV19 with TRBJ1-2; D ambiguous. V lost 5 bases to trimming and J lost 6 bases, with 19 bases between them. CDR1 is LNHDA, CDR2 SQIVND, per germline (reference sequence). There are 15 residues in the CDR3. The CDR3 DNA reads TGTGCCAGTAGTGCCATGGACCGGACTGGCCATGGCTACACCTTC. Amino acids: CASSAMDRTGHGYTF.